A selection of T cell receptor beta chains follows, all from one sample in a study of cytomegalovirus exposure and HLA in healthy donors. Sequencing used immunoSEQ multiplex PCR; TCRdb keeps in-frame clones, though not all of them. The sample yields about 130,000 clones, about 80% seen once. The sample comprised PBMCs. The receptors here all came from a man between 35 and 55 years old in good health and CMV-seronegative. Each CDR3 is given with its conserved first and last residue. D genes are given only for firm matches. Only part of the rows carry a size: once, few, many, or a class if the clone is expanded.

d_gene: -
j_gene: TRBJ2-7
v_gene: TRBV27
abundance: -
CDR3nt: TGTGCCAGCAGTTTATTGGGGACAAGCTCCTACGAGCAGTACTTC
CDR3aa: CASSLLGTSSYEQYF

d_gene: -
j_gene: TRBJ1-1
v_gene: TRBV5-1
abundance: -
CDR3nt: TGCGCCAGCAGCTTAGCATTGGTGGGAGGTACTGAAGCTTTCTTT
CDR3aa: CASSLALVGGTEAFF

d_gene: -
j_gene: TRBJ2-5
v_gene: TRBV18
abundance: -
CDR3nt: TGTGCCAGCTCCGCGTACAGTGAAGAGACCCAGTACTTC
CDR3aa: CASSAYSEETQYF

d_gene: TRBD2
j_gene: TRBJ2-5
v_gene: TRBV28
abundance: -
CDR3nt: TGTGCCAGCAGTTTTGGCGGGAGTTGGGAGACCCAGTACTTC
CDR3aa: CASSFGGSWETQYF

d_gene: TRBD1
j_gene: TRBJ1-2
v_gene: TRBV2
abundance: few
CDR3nt: TGTGCCAGCAGCCAACAGGGGGCGGACTATGGCTACACCTTC
CDR3aa: CASSQQGADYGYTF

d_gene: -
j_gene: TRBJ1-5
v_gene: TRBV4-2
abundance: -
CDR3nt: TGTGCCAGCAGCCATAAGACAGATAGCAATCAGCCCCAGCATTTT
CDR3aa: CASSHKTDSNQPQHF

d_gene: -
j_gene: TRBJ2-6
v_gene: TRBV11-2
abundance: -
CDR3nt: TGTGCCAGCAGCGGCCCCTCTGGGGCCAACGTCCTGACTTTC
CDR3aa: CASSGPSGANVLTF

d_gene: TRBD1
j_gene: TRBJ1-2
v_gene: TRBV12-5
abundance: few
CDR3nt: TGTGCTAGTGGTTCCGGGACAGGGGGTCCGGGCTACACCTTC
CDR3aa: CASGSGTGGPGYTF

d_gene: -
j_gene: TRBJ1-3
v_gene: TRBV11-2
abundance: -
CDR3nt: TGTGCCAGCAGCTCCTTGAACCGCGACACCATATATTTT
CDR3aa: CASSSLNRDTIYF

d_gene: TRBD2
j_gene: TRBJ2-7
v_gene: TRBV4-1
abundance: -
CDR3nt: TGCGCCAGCAGCCAAGGTCGTCTAGCGGGGGGATTAGCCTACGAGCAGTACTTC
CDR3aa: CASSQGRLAGGLAYEQYF

d_gene: TRBD2
j_gene: TRBJ2-5
v_gene: TRBV30
abundance: -
CDR3nt: TGTGCCTGGAGTGTAGGGGCGACTAGCGGGTATGAGACCCAGTACTTC
CDR3aa: CAWSVGATSGYETQYF

d_gene: TRBD1
j_gene: TRBJ2-6
v_gene: TRBV25-1
abundance: few
CDR3nt: TGTGCCACCACACAGGGGGGCTCTGGGGCCAACGTCCTGACTTTC
CDR3aa: CATTQGGSGANVLTF

d_gene: TRBD2
j_gene: TRBJ2-7
v_gene: TRBV7-2
abundance: -
CDR3nt: TGTGCCAGCAGCCTTAGCGGGGGGGCCCTAGGACCTCCCTACGAGCAGTACTTC
CDR3aa: CASSLSGGALGPPYEQYF

d_gene: TRBD2
j_gene: TRBJ2-3
v_gene: TRBV5-1
abundance: -
CDR3nt: TGCGCCAGCAAAACTAGCGGAAGCACAGATACGCAGTATTTT
CDR3aa: CASKTSGSTDTQYF

d_gene: TRBD1
j_gene: TRBJ1-2
v_gene: TRBV27
abundance: -
CDR3nt: TGTGCCAGCAGACGACAGGGGGCGGACTATGGCTACACCTTC
CDR3aa: CASRRQGADYGYTF

d_gene: -
j_gene: TRBJ2-3
v_gene: TRBV5-1
abundance: -
CDR3nt: TGCGCCAGCAGCTTGGGGGGAGTGGGTACAGATACGCAGTATTTT
CDR3aa: CASSLGGVGTDTQYF

d_gene: -
j_gene: TRBJ1-2
v_gene: TRBV6-5
abundance: -
CDR3nt: TGTGCCAGCAGTTACTCTCTCGCAGGGAACTATGGCTACACCTTC
CDR3aa: CASSYSLAGNYGYTF

d_gene: TRBD1
j_gene: TRBJ1-5
v_gene: TRBV6-1
abundance: -
CDR3nt: TGTGCCAGCAGGGTAACAGGGGGCGGCAATCAGCCCCAGCATTTT
CDR3aa: CASRVTGGGNQPQHF

d_gene: -
j_gene: TRBJ2-7
v_gene: TRBV2
abundance: -
CDR3nt: TGTGCCAGCACCGTGGGCCTTTCTTCTTACGAGCAGTACTTC
CDR3aa: CASTVGLSSYEQYF

d_gene: TRBD2
j_gene: TRBJ2-5
v_gene: TRBV5-1
abundance: -
CDR3nt: TGCGCCAGCACTCTTATAGGACTAGACCAAGAGACCCAGTACTTC
CDR3aa: CASTLIGLDQETQYF

d_gene: -
j_gene: TRBJ1-2
v_gene: TRBV9
abundance: few
CDR3nt: TGTGCCAGCAGCGTAGGGCAGGGTACCTATGGCTACACCTTC
CDR3aa: CASSVGQGTYGYTF

d_gene: TRBD1
j_gene: TRBJ2-3
v_gene: TRBV28
abundance: -
CDR3nt: TGTGCCAGCAAGGGGGCAGGAACAGATACGCAGTATTTT
CDR3aa: CASKGAGTDTQYF

d_gene: TRBD1
j_gene: TRBJ2-5
v_gene: TRBV6-5
abundance: -
CDR3nt: TGTGCCAGCAGTAAGACAGGGAAGGCCCAGTACTTC
CDR3aa: CASSKTGKAQYF

d_gene: TRBD1
j_gene: TRBJ1-1
v_gene: TRBV28
abundance: -
CDR3nt: TGTGCCAGCAGAAAGACAGGGGACTACACTGAAGCTTTCTTT
CDR3aa: CASRKTGDYTEAFF

d_gene: TRBD2
j_gene: TRBJ2-1
v_gene: TRBV11-3
abundance: -
CDR3nt: TGTGCCAGCAGCTTAGCCCCCGGGGTAGCGGGAACTCGGGAGCAGTTCTTC
CDR3aa: CASSLAPGVAGTREQFF

d_gene: -
j_gene: TRBJ2-1
v_gene: TRBV29-1
abundance: -
CDR3nt: TGCAGCGTTGAAGCGACCGGACTCAACGGTGAGCAGTTCTTC
CDR3aa: CSVEATGLNGEQFF

d_gene: -
j_gene: TRBJ1-3
v_gene: TRBV30
abundance: -
CDR3nt: TGTGCCTGGTTCGATAGTAGCTCTGGAAACACCATATATTTT
CDR3aa: CAWFDSSSGNTIYF

d_gene: TRBD1
j_gene: TRBJ2-3
v_gene: TRBV5-1
abundance: few
CDR3nt: TGCGCCAGCAGCTCGACAGGGATAAGCACAGATACGCAGTATTTT
CDR3aa: CASSSTGISTDTQYF

d_gene: TRBD2
j_gene: TRBJ2-7
v_gene: TRBV28
abundance: -
CDR3nt: TGTGCCAGCAGCCTAAGCGGGGGGCCCTCCTACGAGCAGTACTTC
CDR3aa: CASSLSGGPSYEQYF

d_gene: TRBD1
j_gene: TRBJ2-7
v_gene: TRBV19
abundance: -
CDR3nt: TGTGCCAGTAGTATAGTGCCAGGGGGCGAGTACGAGCAGTACTTC
CDR3aa: CASSIVPGGEYEQYF

d_gene: -
j_gene: TRBJ1-3
v_gene: TRBV5-4
abundance: -
CDR3nt: TGTGCCAGCAGCTCAAACAACCCTTCTGGAAACACCATATATTTT
CDR3aa: CASSSNNPSGNTIYF

d_gene: -
j_gene: TRBJ1-1
v_gene: TRBV10-3
abundance: -
CDR3nt: TGTGCCATCAGCGCCGGGGTCGGGTTCCCTGAAGCTTTCTTT
CDR3aa: CAISAGVGFPEAFF

d_gene: TRBD1
j_gene: TRBJ2-7
v_gene: TRBV28
abundance: -
CDR3nt: TGTGCCAGCAGTTTCCTAGGGACAGGGGTGGACTACGAGCAGTACTTC
CDR3aa: CASSFLGTGVDYEQYF